Reported below is one TCR beta chain. The CDR3 has 15 amino acids. CDR1 is SGHTA and CDR2 is FQGNSA in the germline V gene. V lost 7 bases, J lost 1 base, and 10 bases stayed unmatched. The data were taken from a study of technical replicates of blood from several donors. Assay used: immunoSEQ multiplex PCR; TCRdb lists only in-frame clones, some missing. The repertoire has tens of thousands of clones, 90% of them found once; the top ten carry around 4.6%. This TCR was recovered from a human donor in good health. Some clones in this sample may be carry-over from other donors' samples. The sequenced sample consisted of PBMCs. The V call is TRBV7-2, the J call TRBJ2-7; 7 nucleotides line up with TRBD2. In nucleotides, the CDR3 is TGTGCCAGCAAACAGACGGCGGGAGAATCCTACGAGCAGTACTTC. Translated: CASKQTAGESYEQYF.